This T cell receptor (beta chain) was documented in a study of blood T cell repertoires in COVID-19. About the research overall: Samples taken during acute and convalescent COVID-19 were collected in the United States, Italy and Spain.

V shed 3 bases and J 10 bases; nucleotides not matched to a gene: 17. Per germline, CDR1 KGHDR and CDR2 SFDVKD. The CDR3 contains 17 residues. The protocol was immunoSEQ multiplex PCR, while the TCRdb copy is restricted to in-frame clones and leaves out a portion. The sample lists about 220,000 clones; 75% to 85% were seen once. The V call is TRBV24-1, the J call TRBJ2-1; the match to TRBD2 covers 7 bases. Sequencing was carried out using peripheral blood. This clonotype originated in a human donor in a cohort sampled during active COVID-19. CDR3: CATSDASGLIPVGEQFF. CDR3 DNA: TGTGCCACCAGTGATGCATCGGGACTAATACCCGTAGGCGAGCAGTTCTTC.